This note documents a single T cell receptor beta chain sequence. This clone's antigen is unknown. Base-call qualities are not available, and no considerably larger clone is one nucleotide away. CD4+ and CD8+ cells were isolated by positive magnetic bead selection on an AutoMACS, and purity was checked by flow cytometry. Clonal expansions were first screened by flow cytometry with a TCR V beta antibody panel, then characterized by TCRB deep sequencing of sorted CD8+ fractions. Peripheral blood mononuclear cells were obtained using density gradient separation with Ficoll-Paque PLUS. DNA from CD4-enriched, CD8-enriched or PBMC samples was extracted using Nucleospin Tissue or Tissue XS kits and then quantified on a Qubit 2.0 fluorometer. The CDR3 starts with the cysteine, ends with the phenylalanine, and has 15 residues. The sequence is cut down to CDR3 DNA, 45 bases in frame from base 1. V is pruned by 1 base and J by 4 bases, leaving 6 bases of the junction without a gene match. Reading the germline V gene gives CDR1 SGHVS and CDR2 FNYEAQ.

The immunoSEQ assay was applied to genomic DNA for TCRB CDR3 sequencing. In the original analysis: Only a few patient CD8+ clones larger than 1% matched published virus-specific TCRB sequences when compared against them. Only productive TCRB rearrangements were included in the analyses. A clone was defined by a unique TCRB CDR3 sequence, and clonality was computed as a productive clonality index based on Shannon entropy. Repertoire overlap between two samples was calculated from the template counts of each clone relative to total templates per sample. A correlation with a Spearman r of approximately 0.58 was found between V-gene usage by flow cytometry and V-gene usage by TCRB sequencing. Here the immuneACCESS table is served through TCRdb, limited to in-frame sequences with V and J called. Missing clones are a known gap in these copies; in checked studies unresolved V genes cover under half, and the rest lacks a known reason. V, J and clone size were drawn from that table, and D and trimming were deduced from the DNA. The sample contains roughly 10,000 clones, about 85% of them found a single time. Jointly, the top ten make up approximately 7.3% of the sample.

The data stem from a study of somatic mutations in cytotoxic T cells in rheumatoid arthritis (dated 2017 in TCRdb). About the investigation overall: Peripheral blood (about 32 ml EDTA) was collected from patients immediately after diagnosis and before any treatment began. Sorted V beta1+ cells also underwent TCRB sequencing, and some V beta antibody-stained T-cell populations were flow-sorted at nearly 100% purity on a FACSAria II or Sony SH800. To characterize clonality, the study used TCRB deep sequencing while asking whether somatic mutations are carried by expanded CD8+ T-cell clones in newly diagnosed, untreated rheumatoid arthritis. For about 60 rheumatoid arthritis patients and 20 healthy controls, TCRB deep sequencing was carried out. Median age was essentially the same in the patient group and the control group.

Overall study outcomes, separate from this receptor: Several identical CD8+ TCRB sequences were found in both blood and synovial fluid, and in about an eighth of the roughly 65 patients the largest CD8+ clone exceeded 20% of CD8+ cells. Viral specificity could not be ruled out by absence from virus-specific databases, and the antigen targets of the expanded CD8+ clones remained unknown. Rheumatoid arthritis patients and age-matched healthy controls did not significantly differ in CD8+ T-cell clonality. CD8+ clonality increased with age in patients (Spearman r ≈ 0.49) but not in healthy controls. The slight underrepresentation of TRBV07 in patients was not corrected for multiple comparisons.

This receptor was taken from an adult with rheumatoid arthritis. The chain couples TRBV7-6 to TRBJ2-5; 7 central nucleotides agree with TRBD2. Specimen: CD8+ T cells sorted from blood. The CDR3 loop reads CASSLEWGGRETQYF. The sequence in DNA is TGTGCCAGCAGCTTAGAGTGGGGGGGTAGAGAGACCCAGTACTTC.